A single sample is the source of the 29 T cell receptor beta chains below, sequenced in a study of CD8 T cells in ankylosing spondylitis. TCRdb used MiXCR to reprocess the 5' RACE reads, holding one entry per CDR3 protein. The sample shows 250,000 to 400,000 distinct CDR3 sequences, around a tenth of them seen only once. Sequencing input: blood, either unsorted or a sorted T cell fraction (not recorded which). The receptors here all came from a female donor with ankylosing spondylitis or in good health (not recorded which).

The genes are TRBV6-1 and TRBJ2-2, with 7 bases matching TRBD1. The length of the CDR3 is 15 residues. CDR1 is MNHNS, CDR2 SASEGT, per germline. After removal of 5 bases from V and 5 bases from J, the junction contained 8 bases not matched to a gene. CDR3 DNA: TGTGCCAGCAGTCCCCTGCAGGGGGAGACCGGGGAGCTGTTTTTT. It codes for CASSPLQGETGELFF.

There are many counts of this clonotype. In DNA, the CDR3 is TGTGCCAGCAGTCCCGGTGGACAGTATAGCAATCAGCCCCAGCATTTT. Amino acid sequence: CASSPGGQYSNQPQHF. The chain couples TRBV28 to TRBJ1-5; possible D gene TRBD1, 6 bases. Trimming pared 5 bases from V and 0 bases from J, leaving 14 bases between. The CDR3 consists of 16 residues. Germline V lookup: CDR1 MDHEN, CDR2 SYDVKM.

This clonotype was recorded at least ten times. This chain links TRBV12-3 or TRBV12-4 with TRBJ2-7; tentatively, D is TRBD1 (6 bases). The V end was cut by 4 bases, the J end by 1 base, with 11 bases between. The length of the CDR3 is 14 residues. CDR3 in amino acids: CASSSRDTSYEQYF. The CDR3 bases are TGTGCCAGCAGTTCCCGGGACACTTCCTACGAGCAGTACTTC.

In this sample, this clonotype turned up many times. The V call is TRBV9, the J call TRBJ2-1, with 7 bases fitting TRBD1. V lost 0 bases, J lost 10 bases, and 7 bases stayed unmatched. This CDR3 is built from 14 residues. Looked up from germline, CDR1 is SGDLS and CDR2 is YYNGEE. CDR3 protein: CASSVEGAEREQFF. CDR3 DNA sequence: TGTGCCAGCAGCGTAGAGGGGGCCGAGAGAGAGCAGTTCTTC.

This clonotype occurred a few times. The rearrangement joins TRBV6-5 to TRBJ2-7; unclear D gene. CDR3 length: 15 amino acids. V shed 3 bases and J shed 3 bases, with 15 bases lying between them. The V gene's germline CDR1 is MNHEY and CDR2 SVGAGI. This chain's CDR3 is CASSYPSGLNYEQYF. Written as DNA, the CDR3 is TGTGCCAGCAGTTATCCCTCGGGTCTCAACTACGAGCAGTACTTC.

This clonotype has more than one count but fewer than ten. The chain recombines TRBV20-1 with TRBJ1-5, with D possibly being TRBD1 (5 bases). The CDR3 has 19 residues. V lost 1 base and J 5 bases, leaving 27 bases between the germline ends. Germline values: CDR1 DFQATT, CDR2 SNEGSKA (reference sequence). For the CDR3, the DNA is TGCAGTGCTAGAGGAGGGGTAGGGGCCCGTCAAACTCCCCATCAGCCCCAGCATTTT. The encoded protein is CSARGGVGARQTPHQPQHF.

This sequence joins TRBV20-1 and TRBJ1-5; D call uncertain. This CDR3 spans 10 amino acids. With 2 bases removed from V and 5 bases from J, the gap between germline ends came to 1 base. The germline gives CDR1 DFQATT, CDR2 SNEGSKA (reference sequence). For the CDR3, the DNA is TGCAGTGCTAGATATCAGCCCCAGCATTTT. This sequence encodes CSARYQPQHF.

This clonotype was recorded at least ten times. This chain connects TRBV9 to TRBJ2-6; weak D call: TRBD1 (5 bases). The V gene lost 0 bases and the J gene lost 4 bases, with 11 bases spanning the gap. The CDR3 runs 16 residues. Germline values: CDR1 SGDLS, CDR2 YYNGEE. The CDR3 is CASSVVRVGGANVLTF. The DNA for the CDR3 is TGTGCCAGCAGCGTAGTCAGGGTAGGAGGGGCCAACGTCCTGACTTTC.

This clonotype was seen many times. The chain employs TRBV5-1 and TRBJ1-1; 7 nucleotides match TRBD1. The CDR3 covers 15 residues. Germline V gives CDR1 SGHRS, CDR2 YFSETQ. Trimming cost V 0 bases and J 7 bases; bases outside gene matches: 9. CDR3 in amino acids: CASSLEGDRTHEAFF. The DNA for the CDR3 is TGCGCCAGCAGCTTGGAGGGGGACAGAACCCATGAAGCTTTCTTT.

This clonotype was counted a few times. The gene calls are TRBV3-1 and TRBJ1-5; D is undetermined. The germline V gene has CDR1 LGHDT and CDR2 YNNKEL (reference sequence). Trimming left V 6 bases short and J 3 bases short, with 9 bases between. The length of the CDR3 is 13 residues. CDR3 region: CASRNGHNQPQHF. The DNA of the CDR3 is TGTGCCAGCAGAAATGGCCACAATCAGCCCCAGCATTTT.

This clonotype was seen more than once but under ten times. The chain is built from TRBV5-6 and TRBJ1-2; no clear D gene. The length of the CDR3 is 15 residues. Per germline, CDR1 SGHDT and CDR2 YYEEEE. V shed 3 bases and J shed 0 bases, with 12 bases lying between them. CDR3 DNA: TGTGCCAGCAGCTCGATTGGCACCTCTAACTATGGCTACACCTTC. The encoded protein is CASSSIGTSNYGYTF.

This clonotype was counted ten times or more. The J gene is TRBJ2-1, the V gene TRBV7-9; 7 bases line up with TRBD2. This CDR3 region has 15 residues. V shed 3 bases, J shed 2 bases, and the junction held 4 bases outside the gene matches. Looked up from germline, CDR1 is SEHNR and CDR2 is FQNEAQ (reference sequence). Here the CDR3 reads CASSFSGQTYNEQFF. The CDR3 region has the DNA TGTGCCAGCAGCTTTAGCGGGCAGACCTACAATGAGCAGTTCTTC.

This clonotype was observed many times. The gene calls are TRBV20-1 and TRBJ1-5; tentative D call: TRBD1 (5 bases). The CDR3 is 12 amino acids. V was cut by 8 bases and J by 2 bases, with 10 bases left in between. In germline, CDR1 is DFQATT, CDR2 SNEGSKA (reference sequence). CDR3 coding DNA: TGCAGTCGAGGGGTTGGCAATCAGCCCCAGCATTTT. Its protein product is CSRGVGNQPQHF.

This clonotype was recorded many times. This chain links TRBV15 with TRBJ2-5, with D tentatively TRBD1 (5 bases). From germline, CDR1 is LNHNV and CDR2 YYDKDF (reference sequence). The CDR3 has 14 residues. V was clipped by 0 bases and J by 10 bases, with 15 bases between them. The CDR3 coding sequence is TGTGCCACCAGCAGAGAAAGGGGATTTGGCGACCAGTACTTC. Translating gives CATSRERGFGDQYF.

This clonotype was seen only once. The CDR3 loop reads CSAPRPRGSYNEQFF. The CDR3 coding sequence is TGCAGTGCTCCCCGACCGCGCGGGTCCTACAATGAGCAGTTCTTC. The chain joins TRBV20-1 to TRBJ2-1, with D possibly being TRBD2 (5 bases). The germline V gene encodes CDR1 DFQATT and CDR2 SNEGSKA (reference sequence). The germline V and J ends were trimmed by 5 bases and 1 base, with 15 bases remaining between them. The CDR3 extends over 15 amino acids.

The chain employs TRBV7-2 and TRBJ1-4; 8 bases fit TRBD1. The CDR3 has 16 residues. The junction had 1 base not matched to a gene; V was cut back by 1 base and J by 0 bases. CDR1 is SGHTA and CDR2 is FQGNSA in the germline V gene. The CDR3 spells CASSLGQGSTNEKLFF. CDR3 DNA: TGTGCCAGCAGCTTAGGACAGGGGTCAACTAATGAAAAACTGTTTTTT.

This clonotype was detected ten times or more. The gene calls are TRBV10-2 and TRBJ2-3, with 12 nucleotides matching TRBD2. Trimming took 4 bases from V and 3 from J; bases not matched to a gene: 5. This CDR3 has 16 residues. Germline values: CDR1 WSHSY, CDR2 SAAADI. The CDR3 is CASSATSGGRTDTQYF. The CDR3 DNA follows: TGCGCCAGCAGTGCTACTAGCGGGGGGAGGACAGATACGCAGTATTTT.

This clonotype has at least ten counts. This CDR3 is CSGGGEYGYTF. The CDR3 DNA follows: TGCAGTGGAGGGGGTGAATATGGCTACACCTTC. The chain recombines TRBV20-1 with TRBJ1-2; a possible D gene is TRBD1 (6 bases). This CDR3 has 11 amino acids. Germline-derived CDR1 and CDR2 are DFQATT and SNEGSKA (reference sequence). Trimming took 7 bases from V and 5 from J, leaving 11 bases between them.

This clonotype has at least ten counts. The chain uses TRBV11-2 and TRBJ1-2; D is ambiguous. V was pared by 5 bases and J by 4 bases, with 8 bases between. Germline V CDR1 and CDR2: SGHAT, FQNNGV. The CDR3 has 12 residues. The CDR3: CASSPTAYGYTF. The CDR3 nucleotides are TGTGCCAGCAGCCCAACAGCCTATGGCTACACCTTC. The variable domain in full, with the rest retrieved from reference TRBV11-2 and TRBJ1-2, is EAGVAQSPRYKIIEKRQSVAFWCNPISGHATLYWYQQILGQGPKLLIQFQNNGVVDDSQLPKDRFSAERLKGVDSTLKIQPAKLEDSAVYLCASSPTAYGYTFGSGTRLTVV.

This clonotype was counted many times. The genes are TRBV2 and TRBJ2-7, with a tentative D call TRBD1 (6 bases). This CDR3 has 15 amino acids. Per germline, CDR1 SNHLY and CDR2 FYNNEI. Trimming took 6 bases from V and 0 from J, leaving 15 bases between them. CDR3 loop: CASRDLPDSSYEQYF. CDR3 sequence (DNA): TGTGCCAGCAGGGACCTGCCGGACAGCTCCTACGAGCAGTACTTC.

In the case of this clonotype: Possible read error: a much larger clone is one base away. V gene TRBV20-1 combines with J gene TRBJ2-1, with 8 positions matching TRBD2. The CDR3 extends over 13 amino acids. CDR1 is DFQATT and CDR2 is SNEGSKA in the germline V gene (reference sequence). The CDR3 DNA is TGCAGTGTAGTCCAGCGGGAGAGGGATGAGCCGTTCTTC. Its protein product is CSVVQRERDEPFF.

This clonotype has just a few counts. This chain links TRBV10-3 with TRBJ2-7; TRBD2 matches at 9 bases. From germline, CDR1 is ENHRY and CDR2 SYGVKD. V was pared by 8 bases and J by 3 bases, with 8 bases of the junction left unmatched. CDR3 length: 14 amino acids. The CDR3 protein is CAIGSGTSFYEQYF. The CDR3, as DNA: TGTGCCATCGGCTCCGGGACTAGCTTCTACGAGCAGTACTTC.

The chain links TRBV6-1 to TRBJ2-3; D may be TRBD2 (6 bases). The CDR3 runs to 15 residues. V was trimmed by 6 bases and J by 1 base, leaving 14 bases between them. Germline V gives CDR1 MNHNS, CDR2 SASEGT. CDR3 sequence: CASSTRGGGTDTQYF. The CDR3 region has the DNA TGTGCCAGCAGCACCCGAGGCGGGGGCACAGATACGCAGTATTTT.

J is TRBJ2-1 and V is TRBV4-1; no clear D. Trimming pared 4 bases from V and 1 base from J, leaving 11 bases between. Germline-derived CDR1 and CDR2 are MGHRA and YSYEKL. This CDR3 comprises 15 residues. CDR3 amino acids: CASSPFGGSYNEQFF. CDR3 DNA: TGCGCCAGCAGCCCGTTCGGTGGTTCCTACAATGAGCAGTTCTTC.

In this sample, this clonotype turned up many times. The V and J genes are TRBV20-1 and TRBJ2-1; 9 bases match TRBD1. Germline CDR1 reads DFQATT; CDR2 reads SNEGSKA (reference sequence). After removal of 6 bases from V and 9 bases from J, the junction contained 12 bases not matched to a gene. CDR3 length equals 14 residues. This CDR3 is CSAPRQGVRSEQFF. CDR3 DNA sequence: TGCAGTGCCCCAAGACAGGGGGTTAGGAGTGAGCAGTTCTTC.

This clonotype has a count of ten or more. The V gene is TRBV6-1, the J gene TRBJ2-6; a possible D gene is TRBD2 (5 bases). Trimming left V 11 bases short and J 2 bases short, with 19 bases between. From germline, CDR1 is MNHNS and CDR2 SASEGT. This CDR3 has 16 residues. CDR3 coding DNA: TGTGCCGGGCTGGTCGTGGACGGGACTGGGGCCAACGTCCTGACTTTC. Its translation is CAGLVVDGTGANVLTF.

This clonotype was recorded only once. It may be a read error: a sequence one base away is much more abundant. The chain's CDR3 is CASSLSVTNEKLFF. CDR3 DNA sequence: TGCGCCAGCAGCTTGTCAGTAACTAATGAAAAACTGTTTTTT. V is TRBV5-1 and J is TRBJ1-4; no clear D. CDR3 size: 14 residues. In germline, CDR1 is SGHRS, CDR2 YFSETQ. Trimming removed 1 base from V and 1 base from J, with 5 bases in between.

The chain couples TRBV12-3 or TRBV12-4 to TRBJ2-7; 7 nucleotides match TRBD1. The CDR3 runs 15 residues. V shed 5 bases, J shed 1 base, and the junction held 8 bases outside the gene matches. The CDR3 spells CASSRQGKVSYEQYF. The DNA for the CDR3 is TGTGCCAGCAGTCGACAGGGTAAAGTGTCCTACGAGCAGTACTTC.

This clonotype was observed at least ten times. The chain carries TRBV10-3 and TRBJ1-1, with 7 bases identical to TRBD1. The CDR3 is made up of 17 amino acids. Germline trimming cut 6 bases from V and 0 bases from J; bases unmatched to any gene: 13. Germline CDR1 reads ENHRY; CDR2 reads SYGVKD. The CDR3 DNA is TGTGCCATCAGGGACAGGACAGCCGCAAGCATGAACACTGAAGCTTTCTTT. Its protein product is CAIRDRTAASMNTEAFF.